Described below is a single T cell receptor beta chain sequence and its context. The target antigen is unknown. The authors distributed each subset's genomic DNA evenly over several immunoSEQ plates. The input for sorted-subset replicate PCRs was 150 to 200 ng DNA, some 30,000 T cell genomes. Sequenced by immunoSEQ multiplex PCR; TCRdb stores in-frame clones only, minus some. In the table there are some 1.5 million clones, about 98% of which are singletons. V was cut by 1 base and J by 0 bases, with 11 bases left in between. This CDR3 has 15 amino acids. The V gene's germline CDR1 is SGHRS and CDR2 YFSETQ. This specimen comes from a study of shared clonotypes between healthy human individuals. Notes on the study in general: Rarefaction showed that sequencing of sorted subsets was incomplete (despite large depth).

Specimen: naive CD4+ T cells sorted from blood. Subset indicated: CD45RA+ positively selected. The sequence was collected from a man aged 25 to 45 in good health. This sequence joins TRBV5-1 and TRBJ2-7; no definite D call. CDR3 nucleotide sequence: TGCGCCAGCAGCTTGATGACCTCCGCCTCCTACGAGCAGTACTTC. It yields the protein CASSLMTSASYEQYF.